These 22 T cell receptor beta chains were sequenced from one sample in a study of early T cells in non-severe SARS-CoV-2 infection. TCRdb recomputed calls from the 5' RACE reads with MiXCR, one row per CDR3 protein. The sample records approximately 33,000 distinct CDR3 sequences, 3% to 4% being singletons. Sequencing was carried out using whole blood. The receptors stem from an adult who was a healthcare worker with PCR-confirmed SARS-CoV-2 infection or an uninfected control (not recorded which).

This clonotype was counted at least ten times. The chain uses TRBV28 and TRBJ2-1; D is perhaps TRBD1 (6 bases). This CDR3 has 14 amino acids. In germline, CDR1 is MDHEN, CDR2 SYDVKM. Trimming cost V 7 bases and J 5 bases, with 15 bases left between them. The CDR3 sequence: CASTGQRVHNEQFF. As DNA, the CDR3 is TGTGCCAGCACCGGACAGAGAGTTCACAATGAGCAGTTCTTC.

This clonotype was counted ten times or more. The rearrangement joins TRBV29-1 to TRBJ2-3; D ambiguous. Trimming removed 4 bases at V and 2 bases at J, with 13 bases between. Germline values: CDR1 SQVTM, CDR2 ANQGSEA. This CDR3 comprises 14 residues. This chain's CDR3 is CSVVAGRYTDTQYF. DNA for the CDR3: TGCAGCGTTGTGGCAGGAAGGTACACAGATACGCAGTATTTT.

This clonotype was counted at least ten times. The rearrangement uses TRBV11-2 and TRBJ1-6, with TRBD1 as a possible D gene (6 bases). This CDR3 has 14 residues. Germline loops: CDR1 SGHAT, CDR2 FQNNGV. Trimming took off 6 bases at V and 3 bases at J, with 9 bases between the two ends. As DNA, the CDR3 is TGTGCCAGCAGGGAGACAGGCTATAATTCACCCCTCCACTTT. As protein: CASRETGYNSPLHF.

The rearrangement links TRBV4-3 to TRBJ1-3, with 7 bases lining up with TRBD1. V gave up 0 bases and J gave up 4 bases; unmatched junction bases: 3. The CDR3 runs 15 residues. Germline lookup yields CDR1 LGHNA and CDR2 YSLEER. CDR3 sequence (DNA): TGCGCCAGCAGCCAAGACAGGGGGTTCGGAAACACCATATATTTT. This translates into CASSQDRGFGNTIYF.

The table lists this clonotype with a few counts. The chain couples TRBV18 to TRBJ1-2; unclear D gene. Germline V gene lookup returns CDR1 KGHSH and CDR2 LQKENI. V lost 4 bases to trimming and J lost 5 bases, with 11 bases between them. The CDR3 extends over 13 amino acids. CDR3 nucleotide sequence: TGTGCCAGCTCACGAGGCAGCGAATATGGCTACACCTTC. Translation gives CASSRGSEYGYTF.

This clonotype has a count of ten or more. The chain carries TRBV20-1 and TRBJ2-2, with 9 bases aligning to TRBD2. CDR1 and CDR2 from the germline V gene are DFQATT and SNEGSKA (reference sequence). The CDR3 spans 15 residues. Trimming removed 4 bases from V and 7 bases from J; junction bases left unmatched: 10. The CDR3 DNA sequence: TGCAGTGCTACCCCTTTAGCGGGAGTTTTCGGGGAGCTGTTTTTT. It yields the protein CSATPLAGVFGELFF.

This clonotype was recorded at least ten times. The chain is built from TRBV28 and TRBJ1-5; D might be TRBD1 (6 bases). From germline, CDR1 is MDHEN and CDR2 SYDVKM. V lost 3 bases, J lost 7 bases, and 13 bases lay in between. The length of the CDR3 is 14 residues. The CDR3 nucleotides are TGTGCCAGCAGTTTGGGGGCTTGGGGGCAGCCCCAGCATTTT. Amino acid sequence: CASSLGAWGQPQHF.

This clonotype was seen repeatedly, ten times or more. The CDR3 region has the DNA TGCGCCAGCAGCCAAGGCGTGGTGGCCCCTAATAATGAGCAGTTCTTC. As protein: CASSQGVVAPNNEQFF. The chain has TRBV4-3 and TRBJ2-1; D not certain. The CDR3 length is 16 residues. The V gene lost 1 base and the J gene lost 7 bases, with 17 bases spanning the gap. Germline lookup yields CDR1 LGHNA and CDR2 YSLEER.

This clonotype showed up many times. The chain employs TRBV11-2 and TRBJ2-3; D unresolved. Germline assignment: CDR1 SGHAT and CDR2 FQNNGV. Between the trimmed V and J ends, which lost 0 bases and 4 bases, there was a span of 8 bases. This CDR3 is built from 14 residues. CDR3 sequence reads: CASSLDLDADTQYF. Here the CDR3 DNA reads TGTGCCAGCAGCTTAGACCTGGACGCAGATACGCAGTATTTT. The complete variable domain, with remaining parts taken from reference TRBV11-2 and TRBJ2-3, reads EAGVAQSPRYKIIEKRQSVAFWCNPISGHATLYWYQQILGQGPKLLIQFQNNGVVDDSQLPKDRFSAERLKGVDSTLKIQPAKLEDSAVYLCASSLDLDADTQYFGPGTRLTVL.

Notes on this clonotype: This sequence may be a read error, since a much larger clone differs from it by one base. V usage is TRBV12-3 or TRBV12-4 and J usage is TRBJ1-1; possibly TRBD1 for D (5 bases). CDR3 length: 14 amino acids. V lost 6 bases, J lost 1 base, and 12 bases lay in between. The CDR3 nucleotides read TGTGCCAGCAGAATGGGGGACCCGAACACTGAAGCTTTCTTT. As protein: CASRMGDPNTEAFF.

This chain uses TRBV29-1 with TRBJ2-1; TRBD2 aligns across 7 bases. The V segment lost 2 bases and the J segment 10 bases; nucleotides outside the gene matches: 5. The CDR3 sequence is 12 residues long. CDR1 SQVTM and CDR2 ANQGSEA come from the germline V gene. The CDR3 loop reads CSVELLAREQFF. The CDR3 nucleotides read TGCAGCGTTGAATTACTAGCGAGGGAGCAGTTCTTC.

The sample holds many counts of this clonotype. The chain joins TRBV20-1 to TRBJ2-7; D gene uncertain. V was shortened by 1 base and J by 0 bases, with 13 bases between the two germline ends. The CDR3 length is 15 residues. CDR1 and CDR2 from the germline V gene are DFQATT and SNEGSKA (reference sequence). CDR3 nucleotide sequence: TGCAGTGCTAGAGCACCTAGTAGTAGCTCCTACGAGCAGTACTTC. This sequence encodes CSARAPSSSSYEQYF.

This clonotype was recorded many times. The J gene is TRBJ1-5, the V gene TRBV6-6; 8 nucleotides line up with TRBD1. The CDR3 covers 17 residues. With 1 base clipped from V and 7 bases from J, the junction kept 12 bases outside the gene matches. Germline CDR1 and CDR2: MNHNY and SVGAGI (reference sequence). This CDR3 is CASSYLPGGSGRQPQHF. The CDR3, as DNA: TGTGCCAGCAGTTACTTACCAGGGGGCAGTGGTCGACAGCCCCAGCATTTT.

This clonotype was found many times. The J gene is TRBJ2-1, the V gene TRBV11-3, with D unclear. The CDR3 is 13 residues long. Germline V gives CDR1 SGHNT, CDR2 YENEEA. Trimming took 2 bases from V and 8 from J, leaving 10 bases between them. The CDR3 sequence is CASSLIPSDEQFF. The CDR3 nucleotides read TGTGCCAGCAGCTTAATCCCCTCCGATGAGCAGTTCTTC.

Points on this clonotype: A much larger clone lies one base from this, so it may be a read error. This chain uses TRBV3-1 with TRBJ2-1; 10 bases are shared with TRBD2. The junction had 11 bases not matched to a gene; V was cut back by 4 bases and J by 8 bases. The CDR3 is 16 residues long. From germline, CDR1 is LGHDT and CDR2 YNNKEL (reference sequence). DNA for the CDR3: TGTGCCAGCAGCCGAAAACTAGCGGGGTCTCGCCATGAGCAGTTCTTC. Protein sequence: CASSRKLAGSRHEQFF.

This clonotype showed up many times. J is TRBJ2-5 and V is TRBV5-6; D remains unclear. V was trimmed by 7 bases and J by 0 bases, leaving 4 bases between them. Germline V gene data show CDR1 as SGHDT and CDR2 as YYEEEE. The CDR3 runs 11 residues. As DNA, the CDR3 is TGTGCCAGCTCCAACCAAGAGACCCAGTACTTC. Translating it yields CASSNQETQYF.

This clonotype came up a few times. The chain uses TRBV27 and TRBJ1-6; 7 bases line up with TRBD1. Trimming at V came to 7 bases and at J to 3 bases, leaving 3 bases not matched to a gene. This CDR3 has 14 residues. The germline V gene encodes CDR1 MNHEY and CDR2 SMNVEV (reference sequence). The CDR3 nucleotides are TGTGCCAGCAAGGGGACAGACTATAATTCACCCCTCCACTTT. This gives the protein CASKGTDYNSPLHF.

This clonotype was seen repeatedly, ten times or more. V is TRBV19 and J is TRBJ1-5; a possible D gene is TRBD1 (6 bases). The V gene lost 4 bases and the J gene lost 9 bases, with 19 bases spanning the gap. CDR1 and CDR2 (germline): LNHDA, SQIVND (reference sequence). The CDR3 is 15 amino acids. The CDR3 loop is CASSTQGTYFSPQHF. The CDR3 DNA reads TGTGCCAGTAGTACCCAGGGGACTTATTTTTCGCCCCAGCATTTT.

This clonotype was recorded at least ten times. V gene TRBV10-3 combines with J gene TRBJ1-1; D might be TRBD1 (5 bases). The germline gives CDR1 ENHRY, CDR2 SYGVKD. The CDR3 has 15 amino acids. V was pared by 2 bases and J by 0 bases, with 10 bases between. As DNA, the CDR3 is TGTGCCATCAGTGAGCCGGCAGGGTTGAACACTGAAGCTTTCTTT. Its translation: CAISEPAGLNTEAFF.

This clonotype has just a few counts. One end of the junction fails to match germline, which may point to a read error. DNA of the CDR3: TGTGCTAGCAGCTCCGGGATGGGCGGGGAGCTGTTTTTT. Translated, it gives CASSSGMGGELFF. The chain has TRBV7-7 and TRBJ2-2, with D perhaps matching TRBD2 (5 bases). The CDR3 runs to 13 residues. The germline gives CDR1 SSHAT, CDR2 FNYEAQ (reference sequence). Using reference TRBV7-7 and TRBJ2-2 for the parts outside the CDR3, the full variable domain is GAGVSQSPRYKVTKRGQDVTLRCDPISSHATLYWYQQALGQGPEFLTYFNYEAQPDKSGLPSDRFSAERPEGSISTLTIQRTEQRDSAMYRCASSSGMGGELFFGEGSRLTVL.

This clonotype was seen many times. The chain combines TRBV11-2 with TRBJ2-3; D call uncertain. The CDR3 runs 15 residues. The V and J ends lost 1 base and 2 bases respectively, with 10 bases between them. Per the germline V gene, CDR1 is SGHAT and CDR2 is FQNNGV. This chain's CDR3 is CASSLVGLNTDTQYF. The DNA of the CDR3 is TGTGCCAGCAGCTTAGTGGGTCTAAACACAGATACGCAGTATTTT.

This clonotype was counted many times. The chain is built from TRBV7-6 and TRBJ1-1; TRBD1 aligns across 8 bases. Trimming removed 4 bases from V and 0 bases from J; junction bases left unmatched: 7. The germline V gene encodes CDR1 SGHVS and CDR2 FNYEAQ. This CDR3 comprises 16 residues. DNA of the CDR3: TGTGCCAGCAGCTCCCCAGGGGGCCGAATGAACACTGAAGCTTTCTTT. The encoded protein is CASSSPGGRMNTEAFF.